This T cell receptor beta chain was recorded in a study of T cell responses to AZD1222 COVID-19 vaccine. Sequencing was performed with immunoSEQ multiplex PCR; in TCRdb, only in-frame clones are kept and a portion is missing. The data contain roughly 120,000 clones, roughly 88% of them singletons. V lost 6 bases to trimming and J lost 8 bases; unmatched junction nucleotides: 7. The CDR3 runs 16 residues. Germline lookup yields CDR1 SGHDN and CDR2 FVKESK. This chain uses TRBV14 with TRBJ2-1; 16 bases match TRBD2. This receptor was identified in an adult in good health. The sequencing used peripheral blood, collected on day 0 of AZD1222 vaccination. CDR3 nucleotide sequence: TGTGCCAGCAGTCGACCAGGGACTAGCGGGAGGGATGAGCAGTTCTTC. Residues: CASSRPGTSGRDEQFF.